Below, one T cell receptor beta chain is given with its context. Its antigen is as yet unknown. The data belong to a study of cytomegalovirus exposure and HLA in healthy donors. Notes on the study in general: Cytomegalovirus association was assigned to about 150 TCR beta chains.

Clones were read by immunoSEQ multiplex PCR, and TCRdb kept only the in-frame ones, dropping some. The repertoire holds fewer than 150,000 clones, about 90% seen once, with around 8% in the top ten. The origin of this receptor is a young woman in good health and CMV-seropositive. Sequenced: PBMCs.

The DNA for the CDR3 is TGTGCCAGCAGCGCCTTCGATAGCGGGGGGGCCCTCACCGGGGAGCTGTTTTTT. Amino acids: CASSAFDSGGALTGELFF. This chain uses TRBV9 with TRBJ2-2; TRBD2 aligns across 11 bases. V was pared by 3 bases and J by 4 bases, with 11 bases of the junction left unmatched. The CDR3 spans 18 residues. Germline V CDR1 and CDR2: SGDLS, YYNGEE.